The entry that follows covers one T cell receptor (beta chain) sequence. Its antigen specificity is not known. Base qualities are not recorded, but no much larger clone differs from it by a single base. This sample is part of a study of identical twins (dated by TCRdb to 2016 to 2017). General notes on the study: TCR alpha and beta repertoires from monozygotic twins, unrelated adults of various ages and cord blood were deep-sequenced to test whether fetal clonotypes persist. Replicate twin experiments were performed at different times using different library preparation protocols to rule out contamination.

The library was made by 5' RACE. Sequenced on an Illumina HiSeq 2000. Template switching introduced a universal primer binding site; the final cDNA contained a unique molecular identifier, enabling accurate counting of TCR cDNA molecules. First-strand cDNA for TCR alpha and beta chains was synthesized from specific primers in the conserved constant-segment region. To control for contamination, every cDNA library carried two barcodes: a SMART-Mk sample barcode plus Illumina barcodes. TruSeq adapter sequences, together with Illumina sample barcodes, were added in two successive PCR steps. The Illumina HiSeq platform was used with custom primers to sequence TCR alpha and beta cDNA libraries. In the paper's pipeline: MiGEC processed the raw reads to extract unique molecular identifiers, while MiXCR was used to determine the CDR3 positions. For each individual, recombination models were inferred using an EM algorithm with the repgenHMM and IGoR tools. Shared clonotype analysis was performed with the tcR package in R, normalizing sharing by the product of cloneset sizes. To study raw recombination free of thymic and clonal selection effects, out-of-frame nonproductive sequences were analyzed. TCRdb redid the processing of the public reads, applying fastp at Q25 and MiXCR, and retained in-frame beta chains. CDR3 protein duplicates are merged, each entry listing the most common genes and DNA. The V and J calls and clone size come from TCRdb's table, not from the authors' own analysis. The sample data list more than 650,000 distinct CDR3 sequences, and over 5% of these were observed just once. Of the sample, around 1.7% falls within the top ten clones.

Every donor in the study was a healthy Caucasian. Three unrelated non-twin adults were additionally sequenced: a male aged 18 to 29, a male aged 50 to 60 and a female aged 50 to 60. Miltenyi CD45RO+ enrichment and human naive T-cell isolation kits were used to isolate memory (CD45RO+) and naive T cells from PBMC. Via the germline V gene, CDR1 is SQVTM and CDR2 ANQGSEA. Trimming accounts for 5 bases at V and 5 bases at J, while the number of junction bases matched to no gene is 6. Taken from cysteine to phenylalanine, the CDR3 has 13 residues. Only CDR3 DNA is held: 39 bases, read in frame from base 1. Overall study results and their limits: Fewer insertions were carried by abundant cord blood beta clonotypes; a weaker similar trend was observed in young adult naive repertoires, while no such trend was observed in memory repertoires. Recombination models systematically underestimated out-of-frame TCR alpha sharing in monozygotic twins but agreed with sharing between unrelated individuals. Because the same donors could not be followed over many years, the conclusions relied on cross-sectional statistical analysis. Excess twin sharing in beta out-of-frame sequences was weaker because fewer shared sequences lowered the signal-to-noise ratio. Zero-insertion analyses could be partly confounded by invariant T cells such as MAIT and iNKT, though diverse VJ usage argued against such confounding for most clonotypes. Compared with coincidental sharing between unrelated individuals, out-of-frame TCR alpha sequences shared between twins showed an excess of sequences with low generation probability.

The receptor was derived from a man in his late teens or twenties in good health. Sequenced: naive T cells sorted from blood. The sample's cell subset or site, from its label and the paper: cells isolated with a human naive T-cell isolation kit. The rearrangement combines TRBV29-1 with TRBJ2-7, and 10 junctional nucleotides match TRBD2. The DNA reads TGCAGCGTTCTAGCGGGAGATGCCCACGAGCAGTACTTC. Translated, it reads CSVLAGDAHEQYF.